A single sample gave rise to the 4 T cell receptor beta chains below, sequenced in a study of T cell repertoires in cytomegalovirus infection. TCRdb re-called the reads through MiXCR, storing one row per CDR3 protein. The sample comprises 650,000 to 900,000 distinct CDR3 sequences, 29% of which are singletons, and roughly 14% rests with the top ten. Their target antigens are unknown. The material sequenced was cultured CD8+ T cells from PBMCs, taken from culture after CMV antigen stimulation. The receptors stem from a human donor in good health (CMV status not recorded). Some clones in this sample may be carry-over from other donors' samples.

The rearrangement joins TRBV27 to TRBJ2-1; 9 positions agree with TRBD2. V trimming: 4 bases; J trimming: 8 bases; junction bases outside the gene matches: 6. This CDR3 region has 14 residues. Germline CDR1 MNHEY, CDR2 SMNVEV (reference sequence). As DNA, the CDR3 is TGTGCCAGCAGTTACGGCGGGGGGGCCGATGAGCAGTTCTTC. Translated, it gives CASSYGGGADEQFF.

The V gene is TRBV3-1, the J gene TRBJ1-1; D ambiguous. CDR1 and CDR2 (germline): LGHDT, YNNKEL (reference sequence). The CDR3 totals 14 residues. The germline V and J ends were trimmed by 1 base and 3 bases, with 9 bases remaining between them. CDR3 DNA sequence: TGTGCCAGCAGCCAAGTGGAGAGCTACACTGAAGCTTTCTTT. It codes for CASSQVESYTEAFF.

The chain is built from TRBV27 and TRBJ1-5; 8 nucleotides align to TRBD1. Germline CDR1 is MNHEY and CDR2 is SMNVEV (reference sequence). The CDR3 is made up of 14 amino acids. V trimming: 8 bases; J trimming: 4 bases; junction bases outside the gene matches: 7. CDR3 loop: CASAHRGDNQPQHF. The CDR3, as DNA: TGTGCCAGCGCCCACAGGGGGGATAATCAGCCCCAGCATTTT.

This chain connects TRBV10-1 to TRBJ1-1; D unresolved. V lost 3 bases and J lost 3, with 8 bases in between. The CDR3 covers 13 residues. Germline-derived CDR1 and CDR2 are WNHNN and SYGVQD (reference sequence). The CDR3 protein is CASSDRTDTEAFF. For the CDR3, the DNA is TGCGCCAGCAGTGACAGGACTGACACTGAAGCTTTCTTT.